This paragraph covers one T cell receptor beta chain sequence. As yet, its antigen is unknown. Trimming cost V 4 bases and J 5 bases; bases outside gene matches: 3. The CDR3 extends over 13 amino acids. These data belong to a study of T cell repertoires in cytomegalovirus infection. TCRdb ran MiXCR on the reads and lists one entry per CDR3 protein. The table lists fewer than 950,000 distinct CDR3 sequences, about 30% of them singletons, with 9.5% to 15% in the top ten. This rearrangement joins TRBV12-3 or TRBV12-4 to TRBJ2-7; TRBD1 matches at 9 bases. The sample here was cultured CD8+ T cells from PBMCs, taken from culture after CMV antigen stimulation. This receptor was identified in a human donor in good health (CMV status not recorded). Some clones in this sample may be carry-over from other donors' samples. Here the CDR3 reads CASSYRGLDEQYV. In DNA form, the CDR3 reads TGTGCCAGCAGTTACAGGGGGCTGGACGAGCAGTACGTC.